Described below is a single TCR beta chain sequence and its context. This clonotype came up a few times. Its specific antigen is unknown. Base qualities are not provided; no much larger clone lies one nucleotide away. The run used an Illumina HiSeq 1500. TCRdb redid the processing of the public reads, applying fastp at Q25 and MiXCR, and retained in-frame beta chains. Each entry merges the rows of one CDR3 protein and shows their most common DNA and genes. The sample contains under 800,000 distinct CDR3 sequences, around 24% of them found a single time. The ten largest clones represent approximately 8.2% of the sample. This specimen comes from a study of T cell repertoires in cytomegalovirus infection (dated by TCRdb to the late 2010s). A note on the overall study: Because public TCR beta signatures pointed to carriage of CMV infection together with the matching HLA type, the HLA type of each donor mattered for the analysis.

From the cysteine up to the phenylalanine, the CDR3 has a length of 15 residues. Kept here is only the CDR3 DNA, which spans 45 bases and is read in frame from base 1. V is clipped by 2 bases and J by 0 bases, and the sequence between their germline boundaries is 9 bases long. CDR1 and CDR2, looked up from the germline V gene, are MDHEN and SYDVKM. The study at large found these results: Cumulative frequency of public TCR beta family members discriminated carriers of CMV infection plus the relevant HLA type in this cohort and an independent approximately 350-donor cohort. The ex vivo response was dominated by HLA-C-restricted CMV-specific TCR beta clonotypes, which also provided the single most frequent clonotype in two of eight donors.

The sequenced sample consisted of CD8+ T cells from PBMCs. The chain uses TRBV28 and TRBJ2-3, with no reliable assignment of the D segment. The receptor's source is a human donor in good health (CMV status not recorded). Some clones in this sample may be carry-over from other donors' samples. The bases are TGTGCCAGCAGTTTACAGAGAACTAGCACAGATACGCAGTATTTT. Its product reads: CASSLQRTSTDTQYF.